This T cell receptor (beta chain) comes out of a study of neurological immune-mediated disorders. General study results and limits: The highest TCR clonal expansion occurred in HTLV-1-associated myelopathy; multiple sclerosis fell below healthy controls.

This clonotype was seen ten or more times. Antigen specificity is unknown. Using its own MiXCR run on the 5' RACE reads, TCRdb lists one record per CDR3 protein. Among tens of thousands of distinct CDR3 sequences listed, nearly 3.5% were seen once. The TCR comes from a man in his forties with multiple sclerosis. Source material: PBMCs.

In DNA form, the CDR3 reads TGTGCCAGCTCAGCAATTCAACAGGGCTTTGATACTGAAGCTTTCTTT. Translated, it gives CASSAIQQGFDTEAFF. The chain links TRBV18 to TRBJ1-1, with D possibly TRBD1 on 6 matching bases. The CDR3 length is 16 residues. Germline lookup yields CDR1 KGHSH and CDR2 LQKENI. The V end lost 5 bases, the J end lost 5 bases, and 21 bases lay between the germline ends.